The rows below give T cell receptor beta chains drawn from one sample of a study of OX40 agonist ivuxolimab in advanced cancers. Data came from immunoSEQ multiplex PCR; TCRdb stores just in-frame clones and leaves some out. The table shows 65,000 to 85,000 clones, with about 88% occurring only once. The sample in question was CD4+ or CD8+ T cells sorted from blood, obtained in a trial of the OX40 agonist ivuxolimab. Receptors originate from an adult with an advanced solid tumor such as melanoma, head and neck, liver or kidney cancer. Both conserved end residues are part of each CDR3. Size values are once, few and many counts, or a class for expanded clones, and some rows have none.

j_gene: TRBJ2-7
v_gene: TRBV5-1
abundance: -
len: 14
CDR3aa: CASSLGGSSYEQYF

j_gene: TRBJ2-1
v_gene: TRBV4-1
abundance: few
len: 16
CDR3aa: CASSHLRDRSYNEQFF

j_gene: TRBJ1-2
v_gene: TRBV4-1
abundance: -
len: 15
CDR3aa: CASSQDGLWGYGYTF

j_gene: TRBJ1-5
v_gene: TRBV6-5
abundance: -
len: 14
CDR3aa: CASSRGQSNQPQHF

j_gene: TRBJ1-2
v_gene: TRBV15
abundance: once
len: 15
CDR3aa: CATSRDRGRGYGYTF

j_gene: TRBJ2-5
v_gene: TRBV4-1
abundance: -
len: 14
CDR3aa: CASSQPTVGETQYF

j_gene: TRBJ1-2
v_gene: TRBV9
abundance: -
len: 15
CDR3aa: CASSVLTGQAGGYTF

j_gene: TRBJ2-3
v_gene: TRBV5-6
abundance: -
len: 16
CDR3aa: CASSSTSGASTDTQYF

j_gene: TRBJ1-1
v_gene: TRBV13
abundance: few
len: 14
CDR3aa: CASSLGTLNTEAFF

j_gene: TRBJ2-3
v_gene: TRBV13
abundance: few
len: 19
CDR3aa: CASSLTFRSGGRSEDTQYF

j_gene: TRBJ1-1
v_gene: TRBV11-2
abundance: -
len: 13
CDR3aa: CASSVPTGSGAFF

j_gene: TRBJ2-7
v_gene: TRBV30
abundance: -
len: 14
CDR3aa: CAWSPGQGSYEQYF

j_gene: TRBJ1-1
v_gene: TRBV7-9
abundance: -
len: 17
CDR3aa: CASSFLPQDRPNTEAFF

j_gene: TRBJ1-5
v_gene: TRBV30
abundance: -
len: 14
CDR3aa: CAWRQEGSNQPQHF

j_gene: TRBJ2-5
v_gene: TRBV30
abundance: -
len: 14
CDR3aa: CAWSLRGGQETQYF

j_gene: TRBJ2-1
v_gene: TRBV19
abundance: -
len: 21
CDR3aa: CASSIDPLLAFSLSSYNEQFF